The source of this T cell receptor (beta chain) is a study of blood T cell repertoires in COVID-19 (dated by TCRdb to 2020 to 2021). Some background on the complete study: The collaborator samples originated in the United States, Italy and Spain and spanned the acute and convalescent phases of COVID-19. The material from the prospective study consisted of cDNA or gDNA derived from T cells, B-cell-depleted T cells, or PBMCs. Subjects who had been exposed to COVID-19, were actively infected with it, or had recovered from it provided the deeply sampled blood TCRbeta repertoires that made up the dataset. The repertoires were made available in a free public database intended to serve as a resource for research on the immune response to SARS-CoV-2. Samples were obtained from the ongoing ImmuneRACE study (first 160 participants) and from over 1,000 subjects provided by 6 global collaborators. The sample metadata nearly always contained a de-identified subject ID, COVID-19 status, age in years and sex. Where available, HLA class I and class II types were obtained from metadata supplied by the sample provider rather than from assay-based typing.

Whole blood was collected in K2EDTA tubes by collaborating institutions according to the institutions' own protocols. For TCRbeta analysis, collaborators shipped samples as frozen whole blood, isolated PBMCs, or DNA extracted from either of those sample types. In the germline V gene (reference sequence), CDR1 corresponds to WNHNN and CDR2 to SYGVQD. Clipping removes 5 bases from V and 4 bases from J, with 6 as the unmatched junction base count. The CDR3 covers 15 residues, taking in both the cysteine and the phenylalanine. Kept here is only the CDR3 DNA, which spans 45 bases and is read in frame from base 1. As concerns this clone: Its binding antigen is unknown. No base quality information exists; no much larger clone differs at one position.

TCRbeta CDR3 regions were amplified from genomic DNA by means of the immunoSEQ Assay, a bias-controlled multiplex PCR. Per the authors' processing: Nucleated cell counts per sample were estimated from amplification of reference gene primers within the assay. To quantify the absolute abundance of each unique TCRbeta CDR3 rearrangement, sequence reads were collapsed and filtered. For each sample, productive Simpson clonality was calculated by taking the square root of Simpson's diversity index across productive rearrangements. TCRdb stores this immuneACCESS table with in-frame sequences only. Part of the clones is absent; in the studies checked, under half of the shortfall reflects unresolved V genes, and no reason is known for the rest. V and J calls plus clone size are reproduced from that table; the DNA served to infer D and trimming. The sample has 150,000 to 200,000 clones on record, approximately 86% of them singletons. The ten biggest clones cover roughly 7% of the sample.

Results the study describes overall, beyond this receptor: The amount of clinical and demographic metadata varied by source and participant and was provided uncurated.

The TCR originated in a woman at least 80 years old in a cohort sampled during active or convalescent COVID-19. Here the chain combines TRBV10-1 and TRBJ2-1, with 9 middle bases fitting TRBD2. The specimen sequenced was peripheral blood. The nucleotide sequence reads TGCGCCAGCAGTCTCGCGGGGGGGTCTTACAATGAGCAGTTCTTC. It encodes CASSLAGGSYNEQFF.